This T cell receptor beta chain was sequenced for a study of OX40 agonist ivuxolimab in advanced cancers. Trimming cost V 2 bases and J 0 bases, with 4 bases left between them. This CDR3 region has 13 residues. The germline V gene has CDR1 ENHRY and CDR2 SYGVKD. Assay used: immunoSEQ multiplex PCR; TCRdb lists only in-frame clones, some missing. Of 55,000 to 70,000 clones in the sample, 84% are singletons; the top ten hold 2.4%. The clonotype originates from an adult with an advanced solid tumor such as melanoma, head and neck, liver or kidney cancer. J is TRBJ1-1 and V is TRBV10-3; D remains ambiguous. Specimen: CD4+ or CD8+ T cells sorted from blood, collected in a trial of the OX40 agonist ivuxolimab. CDR3 nucleotide sequence: TGTGCCATCAGTGAGGAGGTGAACACTGAAGCTTTCTTT. As protein: CAISEEVNTEAFF.